This T cell receptor (beta chain) was recovered during a study of blood T cell repertoires in COVID-19 (dated by TCRdb to 2020 to 2021). In the study overall: Samples covering the acute and convalescent phases of COVID-19 were provided by collaborators in the United States, Italy and Spain. The prospective study material was composed of cDNA or gDNA derived from T cells, B-cell-depleted T cells, or PBMCs. The dataset comprised deeply sampled blood TCRbeta repertoires from subjects exposed to, actively infected with, or recovered from COVID-19. The repertoires were made available in a free public database intended to serve as a resource for research on the immune response to SARS-CoV-2. Samples came from the ongoing ImmuneRACE study (first 160 participants) plus 1,254 subjects from 6 global collaborators. Nearly every sample came with metadata listing a de-identified subject ID, COVID-19 status, age in years and sex. Where available, HLA class I and class II types were obtained from metadata supplied by the sample provider rather than from assay-based typing. Results and caveats for the whole study, not just this receptor: The amount of clinical and demographic metadata varied by source and participant and was provided uncurated.

Of note for this clone: Its cognate antigen has yet to be identified. No much larger clone exists at a distance of one base, and base qualities are not known.

Spanning cysteine to phenylalanine, the CDR3 consists of 14 amino acids. CDR3 DNA is the only sequence kept; it has 42 bases, read in frame from the first base. Trimming accounts for 6 bases at V and 7 bases at J, while the number of junction bases matched to no gene is 3. Reading the germline V gene gives CDR1 SNHLY and CDR2 FYNNEI. TCRbeta CDR3 regions were amplified from genomic DNA by means of the immunoSEQ Assay, a bias-controlled multiplex PCR. As for how the authors treated the data: Within the assay, amplification of reference gene primers was used to estimate how many nucleated cells each sample contained. To quantify the absolute abundance of each unique TCRbeta CDR3 rearrangement, sequence reads were collapsed and filtered. For each sample, productive Simpson clonality was calculated by taking the square root of Simpson's diversity index across productive rearrangements. TCRdb limited this immuneACCESS table to in-frame rearrangements with V and J called. A share of clones is missing; checked studies link under half to unresolved V genes, and the rest is unexplained. That table is the source of V, J and clone size, and D and trimming were worked out from the DNA. Across this sample there are more than 85,000 clones, with roughly 80% seen only once. Clones ranked in the top ten supply 15% of the sample.

Whole blood was collected in K2EDTA tubes by collaborating institutions according to the institutions' own protocols. For TCRbeta analysis, collaborators shipped samples as frozen whole blood, isolated PBMCs, or DNA extracted from either of those sample types. The sequence is built from TRBV2 and TRBJ1-6, with 10 junctional bases fitting TRBD1. Sequences were obtained from peripheral blood. The receptor was isolated from a woman of 80 years or more with acute or convalescent COVID-19. Here the CDR3 is given as CASSGQGENSPLHF. In nucleotide form, the sequence is TGTGCCAGCAGCGGACAGGGGGAGAATTCACCCCTCCACTTT.